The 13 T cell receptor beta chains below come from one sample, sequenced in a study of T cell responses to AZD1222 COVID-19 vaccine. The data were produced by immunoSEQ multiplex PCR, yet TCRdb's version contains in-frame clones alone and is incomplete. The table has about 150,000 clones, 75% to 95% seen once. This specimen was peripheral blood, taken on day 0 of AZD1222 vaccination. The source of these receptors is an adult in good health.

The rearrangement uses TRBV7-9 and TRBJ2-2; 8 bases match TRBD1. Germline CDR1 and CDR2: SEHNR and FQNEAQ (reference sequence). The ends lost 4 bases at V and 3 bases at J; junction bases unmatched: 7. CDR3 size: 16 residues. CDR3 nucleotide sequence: TGTGCCAGCAGCTCCCGACAGGGGTCGGACACCGGGGAGCTGTTTTTT. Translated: CASSSRQGSDTGELFF.

This CDR3 is CASSPAGASTEAFF. CDR3 DNA sequence: TGTGCCAGCAGCCCCGCCGGTGCGAGCACTGAAGCTTTCTTT. J is TRBJ1-1 and V is TRBV28, with D unresolved. With 6 bases removed from V and 4 bases from J, the gap between germline ends came to 15 bases. The length of the CDR3 is 14 residues. CDR1 is MDHEN, CDR2 SYDVKM, per germline.

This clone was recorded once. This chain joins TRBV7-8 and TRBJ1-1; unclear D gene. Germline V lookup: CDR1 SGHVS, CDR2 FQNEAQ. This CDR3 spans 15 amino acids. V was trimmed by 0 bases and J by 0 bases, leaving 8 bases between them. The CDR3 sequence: CASSLAAGLNTEAFF. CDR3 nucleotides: TGTGCCAGCAGCTTAGCTGCAGGCTTGAACACTGAAGCTTTCTTT.

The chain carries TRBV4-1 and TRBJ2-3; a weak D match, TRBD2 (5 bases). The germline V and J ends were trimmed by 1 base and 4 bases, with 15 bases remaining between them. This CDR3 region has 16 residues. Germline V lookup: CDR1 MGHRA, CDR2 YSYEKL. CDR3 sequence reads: CASSQATAPEADTQYF. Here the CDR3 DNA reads TGCGCCAGCAGCCAAGCCACGGCCCCGGAGGCAGATACGCAGTATTTT.

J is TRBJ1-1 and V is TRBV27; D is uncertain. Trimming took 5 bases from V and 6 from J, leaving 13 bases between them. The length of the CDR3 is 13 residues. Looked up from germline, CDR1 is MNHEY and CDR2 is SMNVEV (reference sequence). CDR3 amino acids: CASSPNKYSEAFF. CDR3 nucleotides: TGTGCCAGCAGTCCAAATAAGTACTCTGAAGCTTTCTTT.

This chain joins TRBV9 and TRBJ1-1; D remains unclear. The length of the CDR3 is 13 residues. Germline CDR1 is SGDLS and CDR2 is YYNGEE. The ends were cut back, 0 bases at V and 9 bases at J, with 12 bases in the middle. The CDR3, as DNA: TGTGCCAGCAGCGTAGTGTCAGAATGGAAAGCTTTCTTT. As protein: CASSVVSEWKAFF.

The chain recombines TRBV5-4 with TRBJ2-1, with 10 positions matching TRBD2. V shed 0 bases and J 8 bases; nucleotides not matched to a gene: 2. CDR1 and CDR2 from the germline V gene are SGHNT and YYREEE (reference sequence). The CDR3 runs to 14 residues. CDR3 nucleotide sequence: TGTGCCAGCAGCTTGGTAGCGGGAGGCGATGAGCAGTTCTTC. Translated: CASSLVAGGDEQFF.

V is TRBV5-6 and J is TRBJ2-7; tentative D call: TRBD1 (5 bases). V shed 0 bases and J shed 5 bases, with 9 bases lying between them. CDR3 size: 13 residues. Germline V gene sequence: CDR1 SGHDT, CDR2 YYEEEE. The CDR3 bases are TGTGCCAGCAGCTTGGACAGGCGCCACGAGCAGTACTTC. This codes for CASSLDRRHEQYF.

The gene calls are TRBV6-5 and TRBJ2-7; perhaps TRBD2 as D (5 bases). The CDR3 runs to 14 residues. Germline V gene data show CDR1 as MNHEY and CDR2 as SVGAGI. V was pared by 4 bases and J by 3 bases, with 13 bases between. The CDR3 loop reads CASSSLSGNYEQYF. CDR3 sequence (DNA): TGTGCCAGCAGTTCCTTAAGCGGTAACTACGAGCAGTACTTC.

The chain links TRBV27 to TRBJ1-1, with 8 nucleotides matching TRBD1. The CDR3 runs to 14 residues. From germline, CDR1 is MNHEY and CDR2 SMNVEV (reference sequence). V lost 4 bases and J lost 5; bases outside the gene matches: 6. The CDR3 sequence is CASSSGTGGTEAFF. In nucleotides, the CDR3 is TGTGCCAGCAGTTCCGGGACAGGCGGAACTGAAGCTTTCTTT.

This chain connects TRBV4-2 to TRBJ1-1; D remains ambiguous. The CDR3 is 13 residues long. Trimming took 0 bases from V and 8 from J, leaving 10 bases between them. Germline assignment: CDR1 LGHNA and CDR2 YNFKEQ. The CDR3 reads CASSQDLGQEAFF. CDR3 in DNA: TGTGCCAGCAGCCAAGATCTTGGGCAAGAAGCTTTCTTT.

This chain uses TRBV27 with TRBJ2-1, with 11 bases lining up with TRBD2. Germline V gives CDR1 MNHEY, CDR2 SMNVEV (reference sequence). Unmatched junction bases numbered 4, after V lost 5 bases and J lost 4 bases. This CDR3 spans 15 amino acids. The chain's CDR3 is CASSIRLAGYNEQFF. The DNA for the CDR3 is TGTGCCAGCAGTATCAGACTAGCGGGATACAATGAGCAGTTCTTC.

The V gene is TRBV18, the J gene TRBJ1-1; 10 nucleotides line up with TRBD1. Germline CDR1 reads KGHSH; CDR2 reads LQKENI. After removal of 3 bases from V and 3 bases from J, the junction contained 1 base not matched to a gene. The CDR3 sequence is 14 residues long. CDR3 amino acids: CASSPGTGDTEAFF. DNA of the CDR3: TGTGCCAGCTCACCCGGGACAGGGGACACTGAAGCTTTCTTT. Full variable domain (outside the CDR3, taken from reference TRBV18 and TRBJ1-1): NAGVMQNPRHLVRRRGQEARLRCSPMKGHSHVYWYRQLPEEGLKFMVYLQKENIIDESGMPKERFSAEFPKEGPSILRIQQVVRGDSAAYFCASSPGTGDTEAFFGQGTRLTVV.